This section outlines one TCR beta chain sequence together with its context. The assay was immunoSEQ multiplex PCR, and TCRdb's table has in-frame clones only and misses some. The repertoire consists of a few hundred thousand clones, with roughly four fifths occurring once and the leading ten covering approximately 4.7%. Either two negative PCRs, clearance, or symptom resolution qualified Cohort 3 donors as recovered. The CDR3 sequence is 13 residues long. Germline V gene data show CDR1 as LGHDT and CDR2 as YNNKEL (reference sequence). Trimming took off 0 bases at V and 10 bases at J, with 12 bases between the two ends. This entry is derived from a study of blood T cell repertoires in COVID-19. As for the study in general: There were acute and convalescent COVID-19 samples, and they came from the United States, Italy and Spain.

This clonotype originated in a woman aged 50 to 65 who had recovered from COVID-19. The sample taken for sequencing was PBMCs or T cells enriched from blood (not recorded which). The genes are TRBV3-1 (or the pseudogene TRBV3-2) and TRBJ1-2; unclear D gene. CDR3 in amino acids: CASSQDLKADYTF. The CDR3 DNA follows: TGTGCCAGCAGCCAAGACTTAAAGGCGGACTACACCTTC.